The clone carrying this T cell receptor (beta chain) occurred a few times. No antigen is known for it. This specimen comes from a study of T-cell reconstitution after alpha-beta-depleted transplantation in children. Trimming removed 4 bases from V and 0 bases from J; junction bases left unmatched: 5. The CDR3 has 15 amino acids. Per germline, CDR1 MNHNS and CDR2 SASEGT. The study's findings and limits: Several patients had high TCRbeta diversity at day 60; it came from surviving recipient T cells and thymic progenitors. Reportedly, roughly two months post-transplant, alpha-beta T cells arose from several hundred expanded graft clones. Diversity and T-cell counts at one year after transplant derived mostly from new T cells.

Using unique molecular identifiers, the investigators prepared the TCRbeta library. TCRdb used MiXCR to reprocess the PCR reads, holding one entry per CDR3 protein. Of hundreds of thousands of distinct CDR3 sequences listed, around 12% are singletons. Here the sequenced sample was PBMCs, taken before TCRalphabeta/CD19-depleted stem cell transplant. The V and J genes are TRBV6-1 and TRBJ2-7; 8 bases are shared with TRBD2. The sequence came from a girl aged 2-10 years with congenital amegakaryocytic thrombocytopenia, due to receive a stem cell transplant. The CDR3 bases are TGTGCCAGCAGTGCCCCAAGCGGGGGCTCCTACGAGCAGTACTTC. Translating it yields CASSAPSGGSYEQYF.